Presented here are 31 T cell receptor beta chains from one specimen sequenced in a study of blood T cell repertoires in COVID-19. Some clones are missing from TCRdb's copy, which holds only in-frame ones; the method was immunoSEQ multiplex PCR. The repertoire has 200,000 to 300,000 clones, approximately 90% of them found once; the top ten carry roughly 3.9%. The sample was peripheral blood. The receptors were sampled from a woman between 40 and 50 years old with acute or convalescent COVID-19.

This clone was seen just once. The rearrangement links TRBV2 to TRBJ1-1; TRBD1 is a possible D gene (6 bases). Per germline, CDR1 SNHLY and CDR2 FYNNEI. Trimming shortened V by 6 bases and J by 3 bases, and 11 bases separated the two germline ends. The CDR3 runs 13 residues. The CDR3 protein is CASRGGHDTEAFF. DNA of the CDR3: TGTGCCAGCAGGGGGGGGCATGACACTGAAGCTTTCTTT.

The rearrangement joins TRBV5-1 to TRBJ1-5; 7 bases match TRBD1. Germline CDR1 SGHRS, CDR2 YFSETQ. Trimming removed 4 bases from V and 0 bases from J; junction bases left unmatched: 4. The CDR3 sequence is 15 residues long. The CDR3, as DNA: TGCGCCAGCAGCACAGGACAGGTTAGCAATCAGCCCCAGCATTTT. This sequence encodes CASSTGQVSNQPQHF.

This sequence joins TRBV5-4 and TRBJ1-2; D might be TRBD1 (5 bases). This CDR3 comprises 15 residues. CDR1 SGHNT and CDR2 YYREEE come from the germline V gene (reference sequence). With 2 bases removed from V and 4 bases from J, the gap between germline ends came to 15 bases. The CDR3: CASSFRGSSIYGYTF. As DNA, the CDR3 is TGTGCCAGCAGCTTTCGGGGGTCCTCTATCTATGGCTACACCTTC.

The chain recombines TRBV9 with TRBJ2-3; TRBD2 agrees at 8 bases. Germline V gives CDR1 SGDLS, CDR2 YYNGEE. The CDR3 extends over 18 amino acids. The J segment lost 2 bases and the V segment lost 4 bases, leaving 15 bases of the junction unmatched. The CDR3, as DNA: TGTGCCAGCAGCCAACTAGCGGAGGGAACGATATACACAGATACGCAGTATTTT. Residues: CASSQLAEGTIYTDTQYF.

The chain joins TRBV11-2 to TRBJ2-2; maybe TRBD2 (7 bases). Germline CDR1 and CDR2: SGHAT and FQNNGV. The germline V and J ends were trimmed by 8 bases and 1 base, with 14 bases remaining between them. The CDR3 length is 15 residues. The CDR3 region is CASHQRGGNTGELFF. The CDR3 DNA sequence: TGTGCCAGCCACCAGAGGGGGGGGAACACCGGGGAGCTGTTTTTT.

The chain carries TRBV7-2 and TRBJ2-2; TRBD2 might be the D (6 bases). The CDR3 totals 16 residues. Germline CDR1 is SGHTA and CDR2 is FQGNSA. Trimming left V 5 bases short and J 3 bases short, with 16 bases between. The CDR3 protein is CASSPPLAGYTGELFF. CDR3 in DNA: TGTGCCAGCAGCCCCCCCCTGGCGGGGTACACCGGGGAGCTGTTTTTT.

This chain links TRBV11-2 with TRBJ2-7; no reliable D call. This CDR3 spans 14 amino acids. V lost 1 base to trimming and J lost 5 bases, with 12 bases between them. Germline lookup yields CDR1 SGHAT and CDR2 FQNNGV. CDR3 DNA sequence: TGTGCCAGCAGCTTAGGGGCCTTCTTTGACGAGCAGTACGTC. This codes for CASSLGAFFDEQYV.

The rearrangement links TRBV12-3 or TRBV12-4 to TRBJ2-7; the D is unclear. This CDR3 spans 12 amino acids. V was clipped by 4 bases and J by 4 bases, with 8 bases between them. CDR3 nucleotides: TGTGCCAGCAGTTCCAACTGGTACGAGCAGTACGTC. Its protein is CASSSNWYEQYV.

This clone has only a few counts. The chain is built from TRBV19 and TRBJ1-1; the D gene is possibly TRBD1 (5 bases). The CDR3 is 14 amino acids. Trimming pared 6 bases from V and 3 bases from J, leaving 14 bases between. Germline values: CDR1 LNHDA, CDR2 SQIVND (reference sequence). This CDR3 reads CASRIWGADTEAFF. In DNA, the CDR3 is TGTGCCAGTAGAATCTGGGGCGCGGACACTGAAGCTTTCTTT.

The rearrangement links TRBV2 to TRBJ1-2; TRBD1 aligns across 9 bases. This CDR3 is 17 amino acids long. Losses at the gene ends were 6 bases for V and 5 bases for J; bases not matched to a gene: 16. Germline V gene data show CDR1 as SNHLY and CDR2 as FYNNEI. The CDR3 here is CASSLETWTGAMYGYTF. CDR3 bases: TGTGCCAGCAGCCTGGAAACCTGGACAGGGGCTATGTATGGCTACACCTTC.

The CDR3 reads CASSFFDRGYGYTF. The CDR3 nucleotides read TGTGCCAGCAGTTTTTTTGACAGGGGGTATGGCTACACCTTC. The V call is TRBV27, the J call TRBJ1-2, with TRBD1 matching 9 bases. CDR1 is MNHEY, CDR2 SMNVEV, per germline (reference sequence). The CDR3 is made up of 14 amino acids. Losses at the gene ends were 3 bases for V and 5 bases for J; bases not matched to a gene: 4.

This chain links TRBV4-1 with TRBJ2-7; 9 nucleotides align to TRBD2. Germline loops: CDR1 MGHRA, CDR2 YSYEKL. This CDR3 spans 15 amino acids. As DNA, the CDR3 is TGCGCTACTTCGTGTGGCGCTAGCGGGAACTACGAGCAGTACGTC. As protein: CATSCGASGNYEQYV.

The gene calls are TRBV4-1 and TRBJ1-1; D unclear. V shed 1 base and J shed 5 bases, with 17 bases lying between them. The CDR3 extends over 16 amino acids. Germline V gives CDR1 MGHRA, CDR2 YSYEKL. The CDR3 here is CASSQGPGRTKTEAFF. The DNA of the CDR3 is TGCGCCAGCAGCCAAGGTCCAGGTCGAACAAAGACTGAAGCTTTCTTT.

V gene TRBV7-6 combines with J gene TRBJ2-5; 9 nucleotides match TRBD2. Germline V gene sequence: CDR1 SGHVS, CDR2 FNYEAQ. There are 16 residues in the CDR3. The J segment lost 8 bases and the V segment lost 5 bases, leaving 15 bases of the junction unmatched. Here the CDR3 reads CASSVPGSGGPRTQYF. The CDR3 coding sequence is TGTGCCAGCAGCGTCCCGGGTAGCGGGGGCCCTCGAACCCAGTACTTC.

The V gene is TRBV2, the J gene TRBJ1-2, with 8 bases that match TRBD1. With 4 bases clipped from V and 4 bases from J, the junction kept 2 bases outside the gene matches. The CDR3 length is 13 residues. Per the germline V gene, CDR1 is SNHLY and CDR2 is FYNNEI. The CDR3 reads CASSGTGPYGYTF. The CDR3 nucleotides read TGTGCCAGCAGTGGGACAGGGCCCTATGGCTACACCTTC.

The chain joins TRBV2 to TRBJ1-2; possible D gene TRBD1, 6 bases. V dropped 7 bases and J dropped 7 bases, with 22 bases sitting between them. The CDR3 consists of 15 residues. CDR1 SNHLY and CDR2 FYNNEI come from the germline V gene. The CDR3 sequence is CASIRELGAQFGYTF. CDR3 bases: TGTGCCAGCATCAGGGAGCTGGGGGCTCAATTTGGCTACACCTTC.

The rearrangement joins TRBV19 to TRBJ1-6, with TRBD1 identical over 7 bases. Trimming at V came to 6 bases and at J to 11 bases, leaving 13 bases not matched to a gene. This CDR3 comprises 15 residues. From germline, CDR1 is LNHDA and CDR2 SQIVND (reference sequence). The CDR3 region has the DNA TGTGCCAGTAGCACCGGTAGACAGGGCACCGCACCCCTCCACTTT. Translating it yields CASSTGRQGTAPLHF.

The CDR3 loop is CASSRVDNSPLHF. The CDR3 bases are TGTGCCAGCTCCAGGGTGGATAATTCACCCCTCCACTTT. This chain uses TRBV3-1 (or the pseudogene TRBV3-2) with TRBJ1-6; D might be TRBD1 (5 bases). The CDR3 is 13 amino acids. Germline V gene sequence: CDR1 LGHDT, CDR2 YNNKEL (reference sequence). The germline V and J ends were trimmed by 8 bases and 5 bases, with 10 bases remaining between them.

Points on this clone: The identical CDR3 is also encoded by other nucleotide sequences in the sample. The chain is built from TRBV19 and TRBJ2-5, with TRBD1 as a possible D gene (5 bases). The V gene's germline CDR1 is LNHDA and CDR2 SQIVND (reference sequence). The CDR3 has 11 amino acids. Trimming took off 4 bases at V and 5 bases at J, with 5 bases between the two ends. The chain's CDR3 is CASSTGETQYF. The CDR3 DNA follows: TGTGCCAGTAGTACAGGGGAGACCCAGTACTTC.

This clone is a singleton in its sample. In DNA form, the CDR3 reads TGTGCCAGCAGCTGGACAGCAGATACGCAGTATTTT. Translated: CASSWTADTQYF. V and J are TRBV7-9 and TRBJ2-3; TRBD1 is a possible D gene (6 bases). The germline gives CDR1 SEHNR, CDR2 FQNEAQ (reference sequence). This CDR3 has 12 residues. V was shortened by 4 bases and J by 4 bases, with 6 bases between the two germline ends. Full variable domain (remainder filled in from reference TRBV7-9 and TRBJ2-3): DTGVSQNPRHKITKRGQNVTFRCDPISEHNRLYWYRQTLGQGPEFLTYFQNEAQLEKSRLLSDRFSAERPKGSFSTLEIQRTEQGDSAMYLCASSWTADTQYFGPGTRLTVL.

This clone occurred once. The J gene is TRBJ1-5, the V gene TRBV21-1; the table's D call TRBD1 went unverified against the DNA. TRBV21-1 is a recognized pseudogene. CDR3 length: 17 residues. CDR3 in amino acids: CASSKRTGVFSNQPQHF. The CDR3 DNA is TGTGCCAGCAGCAAAAGGACAGGGGTGTTTAGCAATCAGCCCCAGCATTTT.

CDR3 loop: CASSPKNGGANEKLFF. As DNA, the CDR3 is TGCGCCAGCAGCCCGAAGAATGGGGGGGCTAATGAAAAACTGTTTTTT. This chain joins TRBV5-1 and TRBJ1-4, with D maybe TRBD1 (5 bases). Trimming took 4 bases from V and 3 from J, leaving 16 bases between them. Per the germline V gene, CDR1 is SGHRS and CDR2 is YFSETQ. The CDR3 loop spans 16 amino acids.

J is TRBJ1-2 and V is TRBV5-4; D gene uncertain. Germline assignment: CDR1 SGHNT and CDR2 YYREEE (reference sequence). V was trimmed by 1 base and J by 4 bases, leaving 17 bases between them. The CDR3 is 16 residues long. CDR3 nucleotide sequence: TGTGCCAGCAGCTTGCCCACCCGGGAGGTAATCTATGGCTACACCTTC. Its protein product is CASSLPTREVIYGYTF.

V usage is TRBV12-3 or TRBV12-4 and J usage is TRBJ1-2; possible D gene TRBD1, 6 bases. Trimming stripped 1 base from V and 4 bases from J, with 7 bases between. The CDR3 totals 13 residues. For the CDR3, the DNA is TGTGCCAGCAGTTTAGTGGGGGCCTATGGCTACACCTTC. Translating it yields CASSLVGAYGYTF.

The chain recombines TRBV9 with TRBJ1-5; a weak D match, TRBD1 (6 bases). CDR3 length: 14 amino acids. Trimming cost V 3 bases and J 4 bases, with 11 bases left between them. The germline V gene has CDR1 SGDLS and CDR2 YYNGEE. CDR3 sequence reads: CASSAGRGNQPQHF. The CDR3 DNA reads as TGTGCCAGCAGCGCGGGGAGGGGGAATCAGCCCCAGCATTTT.

This sequence joins TRBV19 and TRBJ2-3; D is possibly TRBD2 (5 bases). V dropped 4 bases and J dropped 2 bases, with 16 bases sitting between them. Germline V gene sequence: CDR1 LNHDA, CDR2 SQIVND (reference sequence). The CDR3 is 16 amino acids. CDR3 residues: CASSTTTGVITDTQYF. The CDR3 nucleotides are TGTGCCAGTAGTACTACTACCGGGGTCATCACAGATACGCAGTATTTT.

The V call is TRBV19, the J call TRBJ1-4; D might be TRBD1 (5 bases). Germline CDR1 reads LNHDA; CDR2 reads SQIVND (reference sequence). The CDR3 extends over 16 amino acids. V lost 1 base and J 4 bases, leaving 13 bases between the germline ends. CDR3 residues: CASSIGQNLFNEKLFF. CDR3 nucleotides: TGTGCCAGTAGTATAGGACAGAACCTATTTAATGAAAAACTGTTTTTT.

This chain joins TRBV9 and TRBJ2-2; D not certain. The CDR3 sequence is 16 residues long. Trimming shortened V by 4 bases and J by 0 bases, and 13 bases separated the two germline ends. The V gene's germline CDR1 is SGDLS and CDR2 YYNGEE. Here the CDR3 reads CASSPRSRANTGELFF. DNA for the CDR3: TGTGCCAGCAGCCCGAGAAGTCGGGCGAACACCGGGGAGCTGTTTTTT.

This chain joins TRBV4-1 and TRBJ2-1; 11 nucleotides match TRBD2. V shed 4 bases and J 0 bases; nucleotides not matched to a gene: 11. Germline V gene sequence: CDR1 MGHRA, CDR2 YSYEKL. The CDR3 sequence is 19 residues long. This chain's CDR3 is CASSLPNSGGGSSYNEQFF. As DNA, the CDR3 is TGCGCCAGCAGCCTTCCAAATAGCGGGGGGGGGAGCTCCTACAATGAGCAGTTCTTC.

This clone occurred many times. The chain combines TRBV5-1 with TRBJ2-2; TRBD2 might be the D (6 bases). This CDR3 is built from 14 residues. Trimming cost V 7 bases and J 1 base, with 11 bases left between them. Germline CDR1 SGHRS, CDR2 YFSETQ. The CDR3 region has the DNA TGCGCCAGCCGCGGGACGGAGAACACCGGGGAGCTGTTTTTT. It translates to CASRGTENTGELFF.

V gene TRBV12-5 combines with J gene TRBJ1-4, with D tentatively TRBD1 (6 bases). The germline V and J ends were trimmed by 2 bases and 8 bases, with 15 bases remaining between them. Germline lookup yields CDR1 LGHNT and CDR2 FRNRAP. The CDR3 runs to 15 residues. CDR3 region: CASGLTQLGQEKLFF. The CDR3 DNA follows: TGTGCTAGTGGTTTGACGCAATTAGGACAGGAAAAACTGTTTTTT.